Included here is one T cell receptor (beta chain) sequence, with context. The data belong to a study of control samples from healthy donors and cancer patients. Generated by immunoSEQ multiplex PCR, the TCRdb table keeps only in-frame clones and is missing some. The repertoire holds over 70,000 clones, 85% to 90% seen once, with 7.6% in the top ten. This CDR3 comprises 16 residues. The trim removed 4 bases at V and 5 bases at J, leaving 4 bases unmatched. Per the germline V gene, CDR1 is MDHEN and CDR2 is SYDVKM. What was sequenced was blood. The source of this sequence is a woman in her sixties in good health. The rearrangement links TRBV28 to TRBJ2-1, with 14 bases lining up with TRBD2. Written as DNA, the CDR3 is TGTGCCAGCAGTTCCGTGGGACTAGCGGGAGACAATGAGCAGTTCTTC. The encoded protein is CASSSVGLAGDNEQFF.